This paragraph covers one T cell receptor beta chain sequence. Its antigen is not known. The sample comes from a study of cytomegalovirus exposure and HLA in healthy donors. Findings of the study overall: Per a later analysis, HLA-associated TCR beta chains showed more clonal expansion than other, equally common TCR beta chains. Most likely, a cluster of highly shared sequence variants arose as a sequencing artifact. It was approximately 160 TCR beta chains that were listed as cytomegalovirus-associated. Accurate predictions that matched the HLA-A and HLA-B alleles of most subjects were reportedly made from TCR beta sequences.

CDR1 and CDR2 (germline): SEHNR, FQNEAQ (reference sequence). Trimming left V 0 bases short and J 7 bases short, with 4 bases between. The CDR3 spans 12 residues. PCR primers comprised 60 Vbeta and 13 Jbeta primers. TCRdb's table, derived via immunoSEQ multiplex PCR, lists solely in-frame clones and lacks some. The sample lists about 140,000 clones, roughly 80% occurring once. V usage is TRBV7-9 and J usage is TRBJ1-5; D remains ambiguous. The clonotype originates from a female donor in good health and CMV-seronegative. Sequenced: PBMCs. The CDR3 sequence: CASSLASQPQHF. The CDR3 nucleotides read TGTGCCAGCAGCTTAGCGAGCCAGCCCCAGCATTTT.